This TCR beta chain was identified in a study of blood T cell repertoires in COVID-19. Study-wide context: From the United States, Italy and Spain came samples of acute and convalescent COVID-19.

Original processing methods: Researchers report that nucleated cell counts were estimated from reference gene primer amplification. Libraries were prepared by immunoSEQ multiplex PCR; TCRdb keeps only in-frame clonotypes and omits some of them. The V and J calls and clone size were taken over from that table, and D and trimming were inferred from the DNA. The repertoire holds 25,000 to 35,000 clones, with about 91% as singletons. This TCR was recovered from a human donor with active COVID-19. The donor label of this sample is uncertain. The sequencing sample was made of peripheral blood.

This CDR3 reads CASSYSYRVGGYTF. The CDR3 bases are TGTGCCAGCAGTTACTCGTACAGGGTGGGAGGCTACACCTTC. The rearrangement joins TRBV6-5 to TRBJ1-2, with D perhaps matching TRBD1 (6 bases). Trimming pared 0 bases from V and 8 bases from J, leaving 13 bases between. CDR3 length: 14 amino acids. Germline assignment: CDR1 MNHEY and CDR2 SVGAGI.